The clone carrying this TCR beta chain was recorded a few times. Its specificity is not known. Just one base apart from a much larger clone, this may be a read error. This sample includes further DNA sequences coding for the same CDR3. This sample is drawn from a study of CD8+ T cells in alopecia areata. Findings and limits, study-wide: Normal skin contains resident alphabeta T cells, and these are also sequenced in scalp samples. While patients received tofacitinib, many expanded lesional clones remained present in scalp and blood.

The treatment: oral pan-JAK inhibitor, 5-10 mg twice daily. The CDR3 is made up of 13 amino acids. Per germline, CDR1 SGHAT and CDR2 FQDESV (reference sequence). cDNA reverse transcribed from extracted RNA served as the sequencing template. The protocol was immunoSEQ multiplex PCR, while the TCRdb copy is restricted to in-frame clones and leaves out a portion. Found here are 80,000 to 95,000 clones, around 47% of them singletons; the top ten hold more than 15%. This TCR was recovered from a human donor with alopecia areata. The gene calls are TRBV11-1 and TRBJ2-1, with TRBD2 as a possible D gene (5 bases). The source material was CD8+ T cells sorted from blood, sampled at week 24, from a patient treated with tofacitinib. The CDR3: CASSQEGSNEQFF. The CDR3 DNA reads TGCGCCAGCAGCCAAGAGGGTTCCAATGAGCAGTTCTTC.